This entry features one T cell receptor beta chain sequence. The target antigen is unknown. The data were obtained in a study of cytomegalovirus exposure and HLA in healthy donors. Primers for the PCR totalled 60 Vbeta and 13 Jbeta. The protocol was immunoSEQ multiplex PCR, while the TCRdb copy is restricted to in-frame clones and leaves out a portion. The data hold about 180,000 clones, with 65% to 85% observed a single time. V was clipped by 6 bases and J by 7 bases, with 13 bases between them. The CDR3 is made up of 13 amino acids. CDR1 is SNHLY, CDR2 FYNNEI, per germline. Broader study findings: Three chains tied to CMV proved CMV antigen-specific in vitro. When analyzed later, a missense DCLRE1C variant was found to be linked to TCR beta V- and J-gene trimming. Cytomegalovirus-associated TCR beta chains were listed, numbering more than 150.

This sequence originates from a man between 60 and 75 years old in good health and CMV-seronegative. The chain carries TRBV2 and TRBJ1-5; a weak D match, TRBD1 (6 bases). Sequencing input: PBMCs. The CDR3 DNA reads TGTGCCAGCAGCGAACAGGGTCAACAGCCCCAGCATTTT. This codes for CASSEQGQQPQHF.